The rows below give T cell receptor beta chains drawn from one sample of a study of cytomegalovirus exposure and HLA in healthy donors. Method: immunoSEQ multiplex PCR; TCRdb's copy keeps in-frame clones and lacks some. This sample has about 140,000 clones; 50% to 75% occur once, and the top ten carry 2% to 3%. Sequenced sample: PBMCs. These receptors all stem from a woman in her thirties or forties in good health and CMV-seronegative. Both conserved end residues are part of each CDR3.

>TRBJ2-1|TRBV5-4
CASSLEAGGQNEQFF
>TRBJ1-5|TRBV27
CASSWSSEDQPQHF
>TRBJ1-1|TRBV5-1
CASSLEGGAATEAFF
>TRBJ2-1|TRBV29-1
CSVESQTYNEQFF
>TRBJ1-1|TRBV5-4
CASSLSGTGKFTEAFF
>TRBJ1-5|TRBV19
CASIDRGISNQPQHF
>TRBJ1-4|TRBV7-6
CASSLGRGRHEKLFF
>TRBJ1-2|TRBV6-1
CASSGGGNYGYTF
>TRBJ2-1|TRBV5-6
CASSSERGASFF
>TRBJ2-1|TRBV28
CAGLSGGAGYNEQFF
>TRBJ1-2|TRBV4-1
CASSQVQDRGPGYTF
>TRBJ1-6|TRBV4-3
CASSQDTMAGIYNSPLHF
>TRBJ2-4|TRBV18
CASSPGGVNIQYF
>TRBJ1-1|TRBV6-4
CASSEGGRRNTEAFF
>TRBJ1-1|TRBV6-1
CASSESIGNTEAFF
>TRBJ1-6|TRBV5-1
CASSLARGNSPLHF
>TRBJ2-5|TRBV5-1
CASSLPSQETQYF
>TRBJ1-2|TRBV28
CASITGNLYGYTF
>TRBJ2-3|TRBV12-5
CASGAGTGGLTDTQYF
>TRBJ2-1|TRBV18
CASSPLAGSYNEQFF
>TRBJ2-5|TRBV7-9
CASSASPKETQYF
>TRBJ2-7|TRBV29-1
CSVRGRGQGAYEQYF
>TRBJ1-2|TRBV5-1
CASSRRDSKDLGYTF
>TRBJ1-5|TRBV6-1
CASSGTGGNQPQHF
>TRBJ1-6|TRBV7-2
CASSLGGTRGSPLHF
>TRBJ2-7|TRBV7-6
CASSLGQGVVYEQYF
>TRBJ1-1|TRBV2
CASSAGRDTEAFF
>TRBJ2-2|TRBV27
CASSLKLAGFTGELFF
>TRBJ2-2|TRBV5-4
CASSLWGRTGELFF
>TRBJ1-4|TRBV27
CASSLYRDEKLFF
>TRBJ1-1|TRBV19
CASSFGQGADTEAFF
>TRBJ1-2|TRBV7-9
CASSHRDSEPAGYTF
>TRBJ2-3|TRBV27
CASSSAGQDTQYF
>TRBJ1-2|TRBV6-5
CASRNRGRGYGYTF
>TRBJ1-1|TRBV30
CAWDRETEAFF
>TRBJ2-7|TRBV27
CASSRHGTAYEQYF
>NA|TRBV2
CASSVWTGSYEQYF
>TRBJ1-1|TRBV14
CASSLQQSTEAFF
>TRBJ1-1|TRBV28
CASSAGFAEAFF
>TRBJ1-2|TRBV28
CASSPPHEGAEYGYTF
>TRBJ1-6|TRBV6-5
CASRRGSRNSPLHF
>TRBJ1-1|TRBV7-2
CASSLSGQGYTEAFF
>TRBJ2-7|TRBV28
CASNWGEGEQYF
>TRBJ2-3|TRBV6-4
CATTRGGCRCGTDTQYF
>TRBJ2-7|TRBV5-1
CASSLFSSYEQYF
>TRBJ1-2|TRBV11-2
CASSQTGGSYGYTF
>TRBJ1-5|TRBV28
CASAPGMGNQPQHF
>TRBJ1-2|TRBV7-9
CASSLAPGTYGYTF
>TRBJ2-6|TRBV7-2
CASSLIRLNSGANVLTF
>TRBJ1-2|TRBV5-8
CASSLRSSGVYGYTF
>TRBJ2-2|TRBV7-9
CASSSRTGSLGELFF
>TRBJ1-5|TRBV27
CASRSGGINQPQHF
>TRBJ1-6|TRBV2
CASGGRRKDSPLHF
>TRBJ2-1|TRBV19
CASSIQSYNEQFF
>TRBJ2-3|TRBV7-6
CASSPQGIRGGRYTQYF
>TRBJ1-3|TRBV4-3
CASSQEPQGVSGNTIYF
>TRBJ1-2|TRBV27
CASSLTGQGFGYTF
>TRBJ1-2|TRBV30
CAWSVLTATNYGYTF
>TRBJ1-6|TRBV28
CASSLRTNWGGLDSPLHF